The sequence of this T cell receptor (beta chain) was determined in a study of naive and memory T cell subsets. Study conclusions and caveats: Gini index rose across naive, CM, EM and EMRA in CD4 and CD8. Over 95% of naive TCR sequences appeared only once after error correction, unlike memory subsets. Naive repertoires, especially CD8, held a few larger clonotypes, possibly memory cells re-expressing CD45RA.

Two oligonucleotides, mixed equimolar, formed the beta constant-region primer covering TRBC1 and TRBC2. Ligated cDNA was amplified by four rounds of PCR with nested alpha and beta constant-region primers and SP2. TCRdb independently ran MiXCR on the UMI-ligation and nested PCR reads; one entry per CDR3 protein. The data show under 150,000 distinct CDR3 sequences, approximately 21% seen once. CD4 T cells were positively selected, then CD8 T cells from the CD4-negative fraction. With respect to this clonotype: Its antigen is not identified.

This clonotype was sampled from a human donor in good health. The specimen sequenced was naive CD8+ T cells from blood.

The CDR3 protein is CASSVGRNTEAFF. CDR3 in DNA: TGTGCCAGCAGCGTTGGACGGAACACTGAAGCTTTCTTT. This chain joins TRBV13 and TRBJ1-1, with D unresolved. CDR1 PRHDT and CDR2 FYEKMQ come from the germline V gene (reference sequence). The germline V and J ends were trimmed by 5 bases and 1 base, with 8 bases remaining between them. The CDR3 extends over 13 amino acids.